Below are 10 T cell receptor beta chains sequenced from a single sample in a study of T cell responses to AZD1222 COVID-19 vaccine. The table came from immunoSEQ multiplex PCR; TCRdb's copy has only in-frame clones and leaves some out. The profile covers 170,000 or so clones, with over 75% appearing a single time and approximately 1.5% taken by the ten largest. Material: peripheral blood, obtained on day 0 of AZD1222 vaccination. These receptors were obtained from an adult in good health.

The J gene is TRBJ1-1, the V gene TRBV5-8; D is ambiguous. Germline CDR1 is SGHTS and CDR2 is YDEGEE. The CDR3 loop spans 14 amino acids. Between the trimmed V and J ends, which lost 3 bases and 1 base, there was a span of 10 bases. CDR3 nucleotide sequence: TGTGCCAGCAGCTCTCGACTGAAGAACACTGAAGCTTTCTTT. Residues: CASSSRLKNTEAFF.

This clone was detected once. In DNA form, the CDR3 reads TGTGCCAGCAGGGAGGGACAGGCGCGGAACACCATATATTTT. It encodes CASREGQARNTIYF. J is TRBJ1-3 and V is TRBV6-5; 8 bases agree with TRBD1. The length of the CDR3 is 14 residues. Germline V gives CDR1 MNHEY, CDR2 SVGAGI. Trimming cost V 6 bases and J 7 bases; bases outside gene matches: 8.

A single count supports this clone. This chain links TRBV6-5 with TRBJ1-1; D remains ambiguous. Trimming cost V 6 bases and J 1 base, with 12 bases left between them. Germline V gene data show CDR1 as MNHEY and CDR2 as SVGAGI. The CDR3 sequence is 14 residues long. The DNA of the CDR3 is TGTGCCAGCAGCCCCGATTTCGAGAACACTGAAGCTTTCTTT. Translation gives CASSPDFENTEAFF.

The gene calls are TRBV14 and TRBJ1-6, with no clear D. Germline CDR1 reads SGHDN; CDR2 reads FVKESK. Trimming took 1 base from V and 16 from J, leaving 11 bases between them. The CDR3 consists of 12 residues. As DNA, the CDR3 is TGTGCCAGCAGCCAAGTCTTCGGAAGGCTCCACTTT. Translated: CASSQVFGRLHF.

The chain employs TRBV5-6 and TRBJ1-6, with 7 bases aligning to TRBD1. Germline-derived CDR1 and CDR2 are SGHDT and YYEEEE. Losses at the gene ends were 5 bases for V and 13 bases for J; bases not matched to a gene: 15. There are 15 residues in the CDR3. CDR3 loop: CASSLRDSGLGPLHF. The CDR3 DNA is TGTGCCAGCAGTCTCCGGGACAGTGGGTTAGGGCCCCTCCACTTT.

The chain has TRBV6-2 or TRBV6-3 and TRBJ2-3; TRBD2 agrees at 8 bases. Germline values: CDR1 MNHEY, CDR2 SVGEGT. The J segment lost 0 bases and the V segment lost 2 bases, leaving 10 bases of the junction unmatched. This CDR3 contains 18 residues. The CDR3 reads CASSYLPNSGKSTDTQYF. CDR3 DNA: TGTGCCAGCAGTTACCTCCCCAATAGCGGGAAAAGCACAGATACGCAGTATTTT.

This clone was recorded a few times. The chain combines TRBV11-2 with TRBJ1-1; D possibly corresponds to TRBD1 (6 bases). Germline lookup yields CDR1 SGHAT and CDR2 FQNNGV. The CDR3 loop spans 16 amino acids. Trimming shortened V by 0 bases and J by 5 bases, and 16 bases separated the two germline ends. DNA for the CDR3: TGTGCCAGCAGCTTAGATCGGGGGGGCCCGAGGACTGAAGCTTTCTTT. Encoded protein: CASSLDRGGPRTEAFF.

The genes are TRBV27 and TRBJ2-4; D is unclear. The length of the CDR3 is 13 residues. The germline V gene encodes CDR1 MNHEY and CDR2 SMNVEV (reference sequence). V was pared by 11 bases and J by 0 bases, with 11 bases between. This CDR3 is CAASSLAKNIQYF. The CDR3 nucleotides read TGTGCCGCCTCTTCCCTAGCCAAAAACATTCAGTACTTC.

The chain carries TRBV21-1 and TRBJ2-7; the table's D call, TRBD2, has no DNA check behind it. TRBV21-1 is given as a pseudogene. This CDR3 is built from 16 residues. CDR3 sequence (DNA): TGTGCCAGCAGCAAAGATTCGAGCGGGGGGAGCTACGAGCAGTACTTC. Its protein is CASSKDSSGGSYEQYF.

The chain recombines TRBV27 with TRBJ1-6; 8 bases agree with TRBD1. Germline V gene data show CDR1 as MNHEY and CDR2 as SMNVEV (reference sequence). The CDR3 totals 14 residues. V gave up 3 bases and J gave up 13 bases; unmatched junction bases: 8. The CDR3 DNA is TGTGCCAGCAGTTTGACAGGGGTTATCCTTCCCCTCCACTTT. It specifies CASSLTGVILPLHF.